This T cell receptor (beta chain) was retrieved from a study of shared clonotypes between healthy human individuals (dated by TCRdb to 2018 to 2020). Regarding the complete study: The cohort comprised two women and a few men aged 18 to 49 years. Per donor, three plates each were used for CD4 naive and CD4 memory, two for CD8 naive, and one for CD8 memory. Blood TCR repertoires of roughly 5 healthy adults were deeply sequenced to estimate repertoire size and the extent of clonotype sharing between individuals. Libraries were prepared and TCR repertoires were sequenced by different laboratories using diverse techniques, in order to increase sequencing depth and limit assay-specific biases. Between about 0.9 and 8.9 billion PBMCs per donor were obtained by leukapheresis.

TCR CDR3 regions were amplified from genomic DNA by multiplex PCR using the deep immunoSEQ assay. Extracted genomic DNA from each cell subset was spread evenly across all wells of several immunoSEQ 96-well plates, with each plate serving as a replicate. For sorted subsets, 200 to 250 ng of genomic DNA, equivalent to around 29,000 T cell genomes, went into each replicate PCR. Purified libraries were measured with a Qubit 3.0 fluorometer, size-checked on a Bioanalyzer 2100, and measured again with the KAPA Library Quantification kit. A separate single-read 150-cycle Illumina NextSeq 550 flow cell was used to sequence each immunoSEQ 96-well plate. On the study's bioinformatics: Because only junctional sequences without quality scores were contained in the immunoSEQ output, filtering matching that applied to full-length reads could not be performed. To assign V/J genes and CDR3, sequences were annotated against IMGT germline references using PyIR, a Python wrapper for IgBLAST v1.9. Any read was removed if the V/J assignment was weak (E-value above 1e-6), the CDR3 was missing, or the read contained stop codons, out-of-frame junctions, or ambiguous translated residues. A V3J clonotype was defined by an identical inferred V gene, J gene, and CDR3 amino acid sequence. Percentage overlap between repertoires was calculated by dividing the number of shared unique clonotypes by the size of the smaller repertoire. Repertoire richness was assessed with RTK rarefaction, the Chao1 estimator, and Recon v2.1 estimates of unobserved clonotypes. Generation probabilities were computed with OLGA for all TCRbeta clonotypes obtained by the gDNA method from several donors. TCRdb provides this immuneACCESS table in a form limited to in-frame rearrangements. Some clones are lacking; in checked studies, under half of them reflect an unresolved V gene, and why the rest are absent is not known. D and trimming come from the DNA, and the V and J calls and clone size come from that table. Across this sample there are about 1.1 million clones, with roughly 80% seen only once. 0.89% of the sample lies in the top ten.

Based on the germline V gene (reference sequence), the CDR1 and CDR2 sequences are SEHNR and FQNEAQ. V gives up 5 bases and J gives up 7 bases, and the segment between their germline ends measures 17 bases. The CDR3 contains 14 residues, cysteine and phenylalanine counted. Just CDR3 DNA is preserved here, 42 bases in frame from base 1. This clone occurred a few times. Its antigen target is currently unknown. No much larger clone exists at a distance of one base, and base qualities are not known. Healthy HIV-negative adults with no recently reported acute infections or vaccinations were included as donors. All donors were Caucasian adults living in Nashville, Tennessee, USA. CD4+ T cells were enriched by magnetic negative selection, after which naive cells were positively selected on CD45RA and the negative fraction was taken as the memory subset. Blood was collected by leukapheresis, and PBMCs were isolated by Ficoll-Histopaque density gradient centrifugation and then cryopreserved in liquid nitrogen vapor phase. Purity and quantity of every magnetically sorted T cell population were checked by analytical flow cytometry. Genomic DNA was isolated from each sorted fraction and quantified by UV absorbance on a Nanodrop 2000c.

Summary of the overall study and its limitations: Even with the large sequencing depth, rarefaction of the sorted-subset datasets indicated that sequencing was incomplete. Naive subsets generally had larger estimated clonotype richness than memory subsets did. Pairwise subsampling indicated that sequencing depth was expected to affect the degree of clonotype sharing among donors. Compared with non-shared clonotypes, clonotypes shared by all four sorted-subset donors had higher generation probabilities. Only blood was sampled, and tissue TCR repertoires likely differ from those in blood. The small number of donors limited the genetic and exposure-history diversity represented. Sharing across a few donors was observed for around 5% of naive CD4, under 4% of naive CD8, 2% to 2.5% of memory CD4, and 0.4% of memory CD8 clonotypes.

This TCR came from a young man in good health. Some clones in this sample may be carry-over from other donors' samples. What was sequenced was memory CD4+ T cells from PBMCs. The sample's cell subset or site label is to be understood as: CD45RA-negative fraction. The rearranged chain carries TRBV7-9 and TRBJ1-2, and possibly TRBD1, on 6 matching bases. The CDR3 in this case is CASSLKQGLAGYTF. The DNA sequence reads TGTGCCAGCAGCCTCAAACAGGGTTTGGCTGGCTACACCTTC.